These 10 T cell receptor beta chains were sequenced from one sample in a study of T-cell reconstitution after alpha-beta-depleted transplantation in children. Library preparation (for TCRbeta) was performed with unique molecular identifiers. Using its own MiXCR run on the PCR reads, TCRdb lists one record per CDR3 protein. Of around 250,000 distinct CDR3 sequences in the sample, nearly 10% were seen once. The specimen comprised PBMCs from the stem cell graft donor, sampled from the stem cell graft. Receptors originate from a human donor who donated a stem cell graft to a child with SCID.

The chain recombines TRBV12-3 or TRBV12-4 with TRBJ1-1; a possible D gene is TRBD1 (5 bases). The V end was cut by 2 bases, the J end by 5 bases, with 18 bases between. CDR3 length: 16 residues. In DNA form, the CDR3 reads TGTGCCAGCAGTTTAATGGGACCTAGGTATTCGACTGAAGCTTTCTTT. This sequence encodes CASSLMGPRYSTEAFF.

The V and J genes are TRBV10-1 and TRBJ2-2; 8 bases fit TRBD1. The CDR3 runs 17 residues. Trimming at V came to 4 bases and at J to 3 bases, leaving 10 bases not matched to a gene. The germline V gene has CDR1 WNHNN and CDR2 SYGVQD (reference sequence). As DNA, the CDR3 is TGCGCCAGCAGTGTGGGACGGGACAGGACTTACACCGGGGAGCTGTTTTTT. It yields the protein CASSVGRDRTYTGELFF.

The sample holds many counts of this clonotype. The chain recombines TRBV12-3 or TRBV12-4 with TRBJ2-3; 9 bases fit TRBD2. The CDR3 is 16 residues long. Trimming took 1 base from V and 7 from J; bases not matched to a gene: 9. The CDR3 loop is CASSLGAAGGSHTQYF. The CDR3 region has the DNA TGTGCCAGCAGTTTAGGAGCAGCGGGGGGATCCCATACGCAGTATTTT.

The chain is built from TRBV7-9 and TRBJ2-7, with a possible D match to TRBD1 (6 bases). This CDR3 contains 14 residues. The V end lost 4 bases, the J end lost 10 bases, and 20 bases lay between the germline ends. The germline gives CDR1 SEHNR, CDR2 FQNEAQ (reference sequence). The CDR3 loop is CASSSGTNGWVQYF. The CDR3 DNA reads as TGTGCCAGCAGCTCCGGGACAAATGGGTGGGTCCAGTACTTC.

The chain uses TRBV5-4 and TRBJ1-1; 7 positions agree with TRBD1. Unmatched junction bases numbered 6, after V lost 0 bases and J lost 4 bases. The CDR3 is 15 residues long. Germline V gene data show CDR1 as SGHNT and CDR2 as YYREEE (reference sequence). The CDR3 coding sequence is TGTGCCAGCAGCTTGGACAGGGGAGCGGGCACTGAAGCTTTCTTT. Amino acids: CASSLDRGAGTEAFF.

This chain joins TRBV12-3 or TRBV12-4 and TRBJ2-2; D uncertain. V was pared by 5 bases and J by 5 bases, with 12 bases between. The CDR3 spans 14 residues. CDR3 sequence: CASSVTEITGELFF. The CDR3 DNA is TGTGCCAGCAGTGTGACCGAAATAACCGGGGAGCTGTTTTTT.

This clonotype was recorded a few times. V and J are TRBV3-1 and TRBJ2-3; D might be TRBD1 (5 bases). Germline V gene data show CDR1 as LGHDT and CDR2 as YNNKEL (reference sequence). The CDR3 length is 13 residues. The V end lost 1 base, the J end lost 8 bases, and 10 bases lay between the germline ends. The CDR3 DNA reads as TGTGCCAGCAGCCAAGGCAGACAGATTACGCAGTATTTT. Its translation is CASSQGRQITQYF.

Only a few counts were recorded for this clonotype. The V and J genes are TRBV11-1 and TRBJ2-5, with D perhaps matching TRBD2 (5 bases). This CDR3 is 18 amino acids long. V was shortened by 1 base and J by 4 bases, with 22 bases between the two germline ends. Germline assignment: CDR1 SGHAT and CDR2 FQDESV (reference sequence). This chain's CDR3 is CASSLVLAGRPMGETQYF. CDR3 bases: TGTGCCAGCAGCTTAGTATTGGCGGGCAGGCCGATGGGAGAGACCCAGTACTTC.

This clonotype came up many times. The chain recombines TRBV7-9 with TRBJ2-2, with a weak D call TRBD1 (5 bases). The V gene's germline CDR1 is SEHNR and CDR2 FQNEAQ (reference sequence). V lost 5 bases and J lost 0, with 10 bases in between. This CDR3 has 15 residues. CDR3 sequence (DNA): TGTGCCAGCAGCCTTACAGGCCCGAACACCGGGGAGCTGTTTTTT. Protein sequence: CASSLTGPNTGELFF.

This clonotype was seen only a few times. In DNA, the CDR3 is TGTGCCAGCAGCCAGGGCGCGGGCTCCGGTTACGAGCAGTACTTC. This codes for CASSQGAGSGYEQYF. The chain combines TRBV3-1 with TRBJ2-7, with D perhaps matching TRBD2 (5 bases). The CDR3 length is 15 residues. V was pared by 3 bases and J by 4 bases, with 16 bases between. Looked up from germline, CDR1 is LGHDT and CDR2 is YNNKEL (reference sequence).